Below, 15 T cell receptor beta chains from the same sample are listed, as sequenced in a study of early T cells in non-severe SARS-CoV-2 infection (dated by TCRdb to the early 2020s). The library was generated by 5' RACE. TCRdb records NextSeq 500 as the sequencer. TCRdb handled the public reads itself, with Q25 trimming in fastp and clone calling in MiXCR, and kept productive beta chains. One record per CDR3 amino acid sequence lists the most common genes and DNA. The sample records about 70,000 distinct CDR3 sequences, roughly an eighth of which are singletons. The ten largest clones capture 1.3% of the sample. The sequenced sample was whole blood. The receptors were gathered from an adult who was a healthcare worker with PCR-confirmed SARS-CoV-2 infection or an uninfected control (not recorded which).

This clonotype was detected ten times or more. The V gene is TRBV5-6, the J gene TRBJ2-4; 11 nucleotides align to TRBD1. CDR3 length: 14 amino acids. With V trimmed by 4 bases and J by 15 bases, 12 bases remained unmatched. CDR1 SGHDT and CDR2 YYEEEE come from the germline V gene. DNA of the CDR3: TGTGCCAGCAGCCTGGCAGAGGGGACAGGGGGAGCGTACTTC. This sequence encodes CASSLAEGTGGAYF.

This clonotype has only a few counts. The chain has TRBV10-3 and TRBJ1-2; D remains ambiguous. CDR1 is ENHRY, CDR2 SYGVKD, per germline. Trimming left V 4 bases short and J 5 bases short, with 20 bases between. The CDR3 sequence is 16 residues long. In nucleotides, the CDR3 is TGTGCCATCAGTGGGGTTTTGTCGGGAGTACCTTATGGCTACACCTTC. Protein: CAISGVLSGVPYGYTF.

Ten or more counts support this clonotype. The CDR3 sequence is CASSYEWLSSYEQYF. In DNA, the CDR3 is TGTGCCAGCAGTTACGAATGGTTGAGCTCCTACGAGCAGTACTTC. The V call is TRBV6-2 or TRBV6-3, the J call TRBJ2-7, with D unresolved. Trimming shortened V by 2 bases and J by 0 bases, and 11 bases separated the two germline ends. The germline V gene has CDR1 MNHEY and CDR2 SVGEGT. CDR3 length: 15 amino acids.

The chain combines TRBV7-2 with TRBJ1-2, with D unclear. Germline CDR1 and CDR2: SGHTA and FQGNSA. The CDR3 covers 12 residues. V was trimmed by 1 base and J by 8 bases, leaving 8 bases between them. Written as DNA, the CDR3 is TGTGCCAGCAGCTTAGTGGCTGACGGCTACACCTTC. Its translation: CASSLVADGYTF.

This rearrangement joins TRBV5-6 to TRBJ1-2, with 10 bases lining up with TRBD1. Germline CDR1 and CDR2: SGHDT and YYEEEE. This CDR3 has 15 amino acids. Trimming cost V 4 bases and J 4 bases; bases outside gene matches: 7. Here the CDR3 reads CASSNPGQGFYGYTF. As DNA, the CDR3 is TGTGCCAGCAGCAATCCGGGACAGGGGTTCTATGGCTACACCTTC.

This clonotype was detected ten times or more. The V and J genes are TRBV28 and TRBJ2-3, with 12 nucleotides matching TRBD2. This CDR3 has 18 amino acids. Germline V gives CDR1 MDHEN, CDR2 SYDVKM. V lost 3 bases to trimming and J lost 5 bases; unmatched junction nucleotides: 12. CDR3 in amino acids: CASSFRLAGGPREDTQYF. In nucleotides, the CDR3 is TGTGCCAGCAGTTTTCGGCTAGCGGGAGGGCCGCGGGAAGATACGCAGTATTTT.

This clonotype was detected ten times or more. The CDR3 nucleotides read TGCAGCGTGACGTCGGGACTAGCGGTTAAAAGGGGAGAGACCCAGTACTTC. The encoded protein is CSVTSGLAVKRGETQYF. V usage is TRBV29-1 and J usage is TRBJ2-5; the match to TRBD2 covers 11 bases. The CDR3 sequence is 17 residues long. J lost 4 bases, V lost 6 bases, and 16 bases had no gene match. Germline V gene data show CDR1 as SQVTM and CDR2 as ANQGSEA.

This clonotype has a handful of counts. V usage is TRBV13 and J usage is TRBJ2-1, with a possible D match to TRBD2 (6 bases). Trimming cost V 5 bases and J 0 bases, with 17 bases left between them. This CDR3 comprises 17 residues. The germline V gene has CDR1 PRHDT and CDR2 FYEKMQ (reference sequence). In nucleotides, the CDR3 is TGTGCCAGCAGCCCCAACCTAGCGTCTAGCTCCTACAATGAGCAGTTCTTC. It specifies CASSPNLASSSYNEQFF. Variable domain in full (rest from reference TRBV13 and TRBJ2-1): AAGVIQSPRHLIKEKRETATLKCYPIPRHDTVYWYQQGPGQDPQFLISFYEKMQSDKGSIPDRFSAQQFSDYHSELNMSSLELGDSALYFCASSPNLASSSYNEQFFGPGTRLTVL.

CDR3 amino acids: CASTPSGGSNYGYTF. CDR3 bases: TGTGCCAGCACCCCTTCCGGGGGTTCTAACTATGGCTACACCTTC. The chain joins TRBV28 to TRBJ1-2, with a tentative D call TRBD1 (5 bases). With 7 bases removed from V and 0 bases from J, the gap between germline ends came to 15 bases. This CDR3 has 15 residues. CDR1 and CDR2 from the germline V gene are MDHEN and SYDVKM.

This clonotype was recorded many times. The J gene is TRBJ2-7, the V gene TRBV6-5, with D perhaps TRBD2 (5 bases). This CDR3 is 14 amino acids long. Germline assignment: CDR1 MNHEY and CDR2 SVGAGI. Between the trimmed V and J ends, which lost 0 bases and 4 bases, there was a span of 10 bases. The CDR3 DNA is TGTGCCAGCAGTTACTCGTCGGGAATATACGAGCAGTACTTC. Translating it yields CASSYSSGIYEQYF.

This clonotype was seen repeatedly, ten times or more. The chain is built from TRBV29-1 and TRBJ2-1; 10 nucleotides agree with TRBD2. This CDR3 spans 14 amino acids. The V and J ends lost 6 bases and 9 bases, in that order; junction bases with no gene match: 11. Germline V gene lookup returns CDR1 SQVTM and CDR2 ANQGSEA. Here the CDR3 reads CSVSAAGGPGEQFF. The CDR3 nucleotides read TGCAGCGTATCGGCAGCGGGAGGGCCCGGTGAGCAGTTCTTC.

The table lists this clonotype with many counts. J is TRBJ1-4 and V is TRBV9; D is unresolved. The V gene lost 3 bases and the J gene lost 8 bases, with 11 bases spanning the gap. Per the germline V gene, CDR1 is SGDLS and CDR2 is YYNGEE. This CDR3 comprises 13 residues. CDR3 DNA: TGTGCCAGCAGCGCCGGTGCGGGGGAAAAACTGTTTTTT. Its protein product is CASSAGAGEKLFF.

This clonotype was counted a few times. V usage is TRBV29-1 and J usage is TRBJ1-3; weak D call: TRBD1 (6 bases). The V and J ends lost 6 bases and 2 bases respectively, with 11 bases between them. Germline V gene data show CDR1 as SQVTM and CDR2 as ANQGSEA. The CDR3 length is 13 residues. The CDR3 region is CSVMGGPGNTIYF. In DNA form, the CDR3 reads TGCAGCGTGATGGGGGGGCCTGGAAACACCATATATTTT. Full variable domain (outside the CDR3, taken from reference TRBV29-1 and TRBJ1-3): SAVISQKPSRDICQRGTSLTIQCQVDSQVTMMFWYRQQPGQSLTLIATANQGSEATYESGFVIDKFPISRPNLTFSTLTVSNMSPEDSSIYLCSVMGGPGNTIYFGEGSWLTVV.

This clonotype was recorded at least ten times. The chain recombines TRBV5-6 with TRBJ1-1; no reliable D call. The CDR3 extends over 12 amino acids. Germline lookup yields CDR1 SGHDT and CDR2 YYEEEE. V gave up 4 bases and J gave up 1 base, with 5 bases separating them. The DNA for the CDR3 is TGTGCCAGCAGCCGAAGGAACACTGAAGCTTTCTTT. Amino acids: CASSRRNTEAFF.

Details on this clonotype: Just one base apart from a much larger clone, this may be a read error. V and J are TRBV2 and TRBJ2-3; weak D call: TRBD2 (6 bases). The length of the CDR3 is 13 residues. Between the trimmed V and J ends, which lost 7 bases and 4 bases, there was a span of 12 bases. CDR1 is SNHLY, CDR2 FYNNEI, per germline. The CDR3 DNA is TGTGCCAGCAAATACGGAGGGGCAGATACGCAGTATTTT. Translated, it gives CASKYGGADTQYF. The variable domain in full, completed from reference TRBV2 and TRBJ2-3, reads EPEVTQTPSHQVTQMGQEVILRCVPISNHLYFYWYRQILGQKVEFLVSFYNNEISEKSEIFDDQFSVERPDGSNFTLKIRSTKLEDSAMYFCASKYGGADTQYFGPGTRLTVL.